The clone carrying this T cell receptor beta chain was seen more than once but under ten times. The source of the sample is a study of early T cells in non-severe SARS-CoV-2 infection. Study at large: Sequencing of unsorted whole blood was done on bulk RNA, leaving chains unpaired.

Attachment of unique molecular identifiers to individual cDNA molecules was performed. TCRdb recomputed calls from the 5' RACE reads with MiXCR, one row per CDR3 protein. The table lists 70,000 or so distinct CDR3 sequences, roughly 4.6% of them singletons, with about 3.6% in the top ten. This CDR3 is 13 amino acids long. V was clipped by 6 bases and J by 0 bases, with 10 bases between them. Germline V lookup: CDR1 SQVTM, CDR2 ANQGSEA. The origin of this receptor is an adult who was a healthcare worker with PCR-confirmed SARS-CoV-2 infection or an uninfected control (not recorded which). The donor label of this sample is uncertain. The chain has TRBV29-1 and TRBJ2-3; D is unresolved. The sample consisted of whole blood, taken at baseline. DNA for the CDR3: TGCAGCGTCAAAGCCGACAGCACAGATACGCAGTATTTT. Amino acids: CSVKADSTDTQYF.